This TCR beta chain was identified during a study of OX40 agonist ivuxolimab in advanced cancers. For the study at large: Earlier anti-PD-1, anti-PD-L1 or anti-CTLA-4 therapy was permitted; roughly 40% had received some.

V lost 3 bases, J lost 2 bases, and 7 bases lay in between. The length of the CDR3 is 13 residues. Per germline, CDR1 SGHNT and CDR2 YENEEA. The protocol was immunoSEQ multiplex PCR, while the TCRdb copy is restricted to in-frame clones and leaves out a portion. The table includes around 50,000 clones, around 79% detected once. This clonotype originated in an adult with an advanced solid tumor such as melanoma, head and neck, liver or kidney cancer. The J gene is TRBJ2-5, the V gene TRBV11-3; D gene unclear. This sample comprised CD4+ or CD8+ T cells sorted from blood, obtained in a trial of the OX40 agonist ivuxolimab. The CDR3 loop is CASSFRVQETQYF. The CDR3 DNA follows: TGTGCCAGCAGCTTCAGAGTGCAAGAGACCCAGTACTTC.